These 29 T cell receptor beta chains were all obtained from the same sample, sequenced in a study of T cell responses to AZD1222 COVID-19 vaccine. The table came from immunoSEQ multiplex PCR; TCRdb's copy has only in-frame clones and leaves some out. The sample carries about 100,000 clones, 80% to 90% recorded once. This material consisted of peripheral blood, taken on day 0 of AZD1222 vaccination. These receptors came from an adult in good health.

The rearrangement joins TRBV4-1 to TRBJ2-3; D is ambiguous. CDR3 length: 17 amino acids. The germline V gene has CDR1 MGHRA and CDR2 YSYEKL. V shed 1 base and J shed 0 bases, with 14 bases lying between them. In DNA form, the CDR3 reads TGCGCCAGCAGCCAAGGGTACCCGCACCTTAGCACAGATACGCAGTATTTT. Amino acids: CASSQGYPHLSTDTQYF.

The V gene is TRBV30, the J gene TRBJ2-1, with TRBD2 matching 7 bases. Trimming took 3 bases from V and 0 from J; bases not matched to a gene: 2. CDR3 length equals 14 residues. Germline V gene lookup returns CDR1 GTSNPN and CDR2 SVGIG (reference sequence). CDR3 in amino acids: CAWRGGSSYNEQFF. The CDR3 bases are TGTGCCTGGAGGGGGGGGAGCTCCTACAATGAGCAGTTCTTC.

The CDR3 loop reads CASSLSGAGELFF. The CDR3 bases are TGTGCCAGCAGCTTGAGCGGGGCCGGGGAGCTGTTTTTT. The chain carries TRBV7-2 and TRBJ2-2; 7 nucleotides align to TRBD2. V gave up 3 bases and J gave up 6 bases; unmatched junction bases: 1. CDR1 is SGHTA and CDR2 is FQGNSA in the germline V gene. CDR3 length: 13 residues.

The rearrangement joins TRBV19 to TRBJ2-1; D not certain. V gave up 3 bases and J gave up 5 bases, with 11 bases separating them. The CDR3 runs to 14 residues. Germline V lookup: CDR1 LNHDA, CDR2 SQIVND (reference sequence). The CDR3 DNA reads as TGTGCCAGTAGTATTGTCGTACTCGACAATGAGCAGTTCTTC. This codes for CASSIVVLDNEQFF.

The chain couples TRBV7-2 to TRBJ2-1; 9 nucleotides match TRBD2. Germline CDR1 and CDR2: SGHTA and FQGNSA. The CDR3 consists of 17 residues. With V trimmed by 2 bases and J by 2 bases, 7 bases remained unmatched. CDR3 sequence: CASSLIAGVGTYNEQFF. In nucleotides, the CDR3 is TGTGCCAGCAGCTTAATAGCGGGAGTGGGAACCTACAATGAGCAGTTCTTC.

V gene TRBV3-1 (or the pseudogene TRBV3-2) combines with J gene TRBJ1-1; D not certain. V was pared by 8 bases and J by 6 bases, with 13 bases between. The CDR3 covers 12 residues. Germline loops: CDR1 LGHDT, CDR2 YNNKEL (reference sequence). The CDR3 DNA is TGTGCCAGCGGACGTTTTGGCTCTGAAGCTTTCTTT. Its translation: CASGRFGSEAFF.

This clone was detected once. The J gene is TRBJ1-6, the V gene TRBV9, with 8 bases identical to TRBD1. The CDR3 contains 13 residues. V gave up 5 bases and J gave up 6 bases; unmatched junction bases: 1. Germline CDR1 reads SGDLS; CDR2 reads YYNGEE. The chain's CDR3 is CASRGTGNSPLHF. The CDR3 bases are TGTGCCAGCAGGGGGACAGGTAATTCACCCCTCCACTTT. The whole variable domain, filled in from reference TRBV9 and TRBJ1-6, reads DSGVTQTPKHLITATGQRVTLRCSPRSGDLSVYWYQQSLDQGLQFLIQYYNGEERAKGNILERFSAQQFPDLHSELNLSSLELGDSALYFCASRGTGNSPLHFGNGTRLTVT.

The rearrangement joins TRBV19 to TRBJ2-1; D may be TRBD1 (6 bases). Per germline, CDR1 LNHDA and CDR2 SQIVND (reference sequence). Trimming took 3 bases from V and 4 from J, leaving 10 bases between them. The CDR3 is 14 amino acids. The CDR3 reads CASSMGTPYNEQFF. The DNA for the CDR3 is TGTGCCAGTAGTATGGGGACACCGTACAATGAGCAGTTCTTC. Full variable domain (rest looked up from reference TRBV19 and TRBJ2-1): DGGITQSPKYLFRKEGQNVTLSCEQNLNHDAMYWYRQDPGQGLRLIYYSQIVNDFQKGDIAEGYSVSREKKESFPLTVTSAQKNPTAFYLCASSMGTPYNEQFFGPGTRLTVL.

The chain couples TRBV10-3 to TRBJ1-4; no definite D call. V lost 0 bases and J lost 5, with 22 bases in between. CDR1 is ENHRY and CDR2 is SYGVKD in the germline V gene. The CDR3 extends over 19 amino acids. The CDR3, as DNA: TGTGCCATCAGTGAGTCATCAACGTGGCCGGACCCAGGAAATGAAAAACTGTTTTTT. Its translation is CAISESSTWPDPGNEKLFF.

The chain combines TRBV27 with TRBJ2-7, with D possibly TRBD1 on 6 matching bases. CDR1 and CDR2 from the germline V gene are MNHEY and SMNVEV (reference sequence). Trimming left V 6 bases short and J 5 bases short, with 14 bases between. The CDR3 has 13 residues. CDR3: CASSEQGVHEQYF. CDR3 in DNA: TGTGCCAGCAGCGAACAGGGTGTCCACGAGCAGTACTTC.

This CDR3 reads CASRTGPAGGYTF. CDR3 DNA: TGTGCCAGCAGGACTGGACCAGCGGGTGGCTACACCTTC. This chain joins TRBV6-5 and TRBJ1-2; D gene uncertain. This CDR3 contains 13 residues. CDR1 is MNHEY, CDR2 SVGAGI, per germline. Trimming took off 6 bases at V and 7 bases at J, with 15 bases between the two ends.

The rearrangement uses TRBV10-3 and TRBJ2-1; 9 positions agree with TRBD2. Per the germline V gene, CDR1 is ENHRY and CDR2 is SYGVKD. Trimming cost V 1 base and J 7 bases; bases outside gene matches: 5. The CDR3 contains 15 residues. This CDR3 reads CAISEFAGGQNEQFF. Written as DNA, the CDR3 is TGTGCCATCAGTGAGTTTGCGGGGGGGCAAAATGAGCAGTTCTTC.

CDR3 nucleotide sequence: TGTGCCTGGGACCGAGGAAACCCCACAGATACGCAGTATTTT. This codes for CAWDRGNPTDTQYF. V usage is TRBV30 and J usage is TRBJ2-3; D unclear. There are 14 residues in the CDR3. The germline CDR1 and CDR2 sequences are GTSNPN and SVGIG (reference sequence). Trimming took off 5 bases at V and 2 bases at J, with 14 bases between the two ends. The variable domain in full, with the rest retrieved from reference TRBV30 and TRBJ2-3, is SQTIHQWPATLVQPVGSPLSLECTVEGTSNPNLYWYRQAAGRGLQLLFYSVGIGQISSEVPQNLSASRPQDRQFILSSKKLLLSDSGFYLCAWDRGNPTDTQYFGPGTRLTVL.

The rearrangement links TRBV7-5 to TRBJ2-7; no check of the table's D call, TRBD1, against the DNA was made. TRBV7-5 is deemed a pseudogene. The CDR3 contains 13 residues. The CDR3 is CVRSWDRGSEQYF. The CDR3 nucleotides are TGTGTCAGAAGCTGGGACAGGGGTTCCGAGCAGTACTTC.

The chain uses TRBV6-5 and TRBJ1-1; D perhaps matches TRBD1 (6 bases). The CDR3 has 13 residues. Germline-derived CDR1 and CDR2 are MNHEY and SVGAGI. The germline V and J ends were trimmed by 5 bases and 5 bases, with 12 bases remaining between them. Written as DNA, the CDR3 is TGTGCCAGCAGTAATACAGGGTTGACTGAAGCTTTCTTT. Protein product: CASSNTGLTEAFF.

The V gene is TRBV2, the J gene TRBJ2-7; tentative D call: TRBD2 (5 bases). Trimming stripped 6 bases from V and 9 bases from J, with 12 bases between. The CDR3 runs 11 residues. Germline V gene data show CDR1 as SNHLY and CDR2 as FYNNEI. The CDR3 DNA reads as TGTGCCAGCAGAGAGGAGGCCGGGCAGTACTTC. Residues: CASREEAGQYF.

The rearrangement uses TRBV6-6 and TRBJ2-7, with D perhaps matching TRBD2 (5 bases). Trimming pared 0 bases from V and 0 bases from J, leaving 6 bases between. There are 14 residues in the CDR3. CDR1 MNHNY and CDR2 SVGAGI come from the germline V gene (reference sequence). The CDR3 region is CASSYSGSSYEQYF. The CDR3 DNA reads TGTGCCAGCAGTTACTCGGGGAGCTCCTACGAGCAGTACTTC.

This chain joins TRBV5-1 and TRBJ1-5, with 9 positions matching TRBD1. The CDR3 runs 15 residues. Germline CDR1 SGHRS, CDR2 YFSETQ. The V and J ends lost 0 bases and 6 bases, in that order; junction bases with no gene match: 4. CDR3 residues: CASSLEGQGAQPQHF. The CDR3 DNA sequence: TGCGCCAGCAGCTTGGAGGGACAGGGCGCTCAGCCCCAGCATTTT.

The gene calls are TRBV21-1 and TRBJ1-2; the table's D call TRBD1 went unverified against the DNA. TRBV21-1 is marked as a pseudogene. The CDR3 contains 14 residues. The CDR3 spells CASSISLTQDGYTF. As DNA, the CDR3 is TGTGCCAGCAGCATTTCTCTGACACAGGATGGCTACACCTTC.

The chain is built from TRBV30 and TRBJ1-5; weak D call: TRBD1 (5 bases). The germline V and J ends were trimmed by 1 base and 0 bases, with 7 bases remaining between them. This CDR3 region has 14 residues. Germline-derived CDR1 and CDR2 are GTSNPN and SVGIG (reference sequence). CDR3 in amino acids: CAWSAGHSNQPQHF. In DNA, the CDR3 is TGTGCCTGGAGTGCTGGACATAGCAATCAGCCCCAGCATTTT.

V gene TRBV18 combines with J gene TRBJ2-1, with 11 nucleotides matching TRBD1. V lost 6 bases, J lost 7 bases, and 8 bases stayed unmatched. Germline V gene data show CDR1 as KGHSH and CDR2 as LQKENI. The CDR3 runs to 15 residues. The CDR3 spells CASSTTGTGGNEQFF. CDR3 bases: TGTGCCAGCTCCACCACCGGGACAGGGGGAAATGAGCAGTTCTTC.

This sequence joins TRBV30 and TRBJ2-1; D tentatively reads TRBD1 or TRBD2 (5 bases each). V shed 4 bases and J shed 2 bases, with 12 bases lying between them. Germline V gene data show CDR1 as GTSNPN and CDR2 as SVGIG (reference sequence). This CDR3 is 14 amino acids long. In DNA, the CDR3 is TGTGCCTGGAACGACCCGGGGCCCTACAATGAGCAGTTCTTC. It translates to CAWNDPGPYNEQFF.

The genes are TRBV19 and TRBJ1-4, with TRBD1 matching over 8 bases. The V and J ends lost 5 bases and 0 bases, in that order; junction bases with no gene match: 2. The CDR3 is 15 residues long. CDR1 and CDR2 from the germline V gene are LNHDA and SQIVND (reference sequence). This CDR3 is CASSPGQATNEKLFF. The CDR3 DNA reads TGTGCCAGTAGTCCGGGACAGGCAACTAATGAAAAACTGTTTTTT. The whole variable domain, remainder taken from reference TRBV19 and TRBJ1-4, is DGGITQSPKYLFRKEGQNVTLSCEQNLNHDAMYWYRQDPGQGLRLIYYSQIVNDFQKGDIAEGYSVSREKKESFPLTVTSAQKNPTAFYLCASSPGQATNEKLFFGSGTQLSVL.

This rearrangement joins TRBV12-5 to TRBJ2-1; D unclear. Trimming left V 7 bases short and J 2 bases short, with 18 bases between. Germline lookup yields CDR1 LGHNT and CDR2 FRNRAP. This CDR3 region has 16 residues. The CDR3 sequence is CASAFLGSNPYNEQFF. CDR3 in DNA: TGTGCTAGTGCCTTTCTAGGATCCAACCCCTACAATGAGCAGTTCTTC. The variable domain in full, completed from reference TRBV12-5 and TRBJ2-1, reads DARVTQTPRHKVTEMGQEVTMRCQPILGHNTVFWYRQTMMQGLELLAYFRNRAPLDDSGMPKDRFSAEMPDATLATLKIQPSEPRDSAVYFCASAFLGSNPYNEQFFGPGTRLTVL.

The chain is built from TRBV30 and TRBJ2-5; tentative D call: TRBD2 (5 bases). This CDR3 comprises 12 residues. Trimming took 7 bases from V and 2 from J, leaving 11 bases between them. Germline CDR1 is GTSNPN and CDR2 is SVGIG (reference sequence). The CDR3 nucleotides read TGTGCCTTGGGGAGAGGGCAAGAGACCCAGTACTTC. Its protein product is CALGRGQETQYF.

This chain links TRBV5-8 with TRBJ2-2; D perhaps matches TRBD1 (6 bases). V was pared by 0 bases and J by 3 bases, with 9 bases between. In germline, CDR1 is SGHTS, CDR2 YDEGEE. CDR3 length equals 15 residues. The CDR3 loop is CASSLVGAYTGELFF. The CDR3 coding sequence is TGTGCCAGCAGCTTGGTGGGGGCGTACACCGGGGAGCTGTTTTTT.

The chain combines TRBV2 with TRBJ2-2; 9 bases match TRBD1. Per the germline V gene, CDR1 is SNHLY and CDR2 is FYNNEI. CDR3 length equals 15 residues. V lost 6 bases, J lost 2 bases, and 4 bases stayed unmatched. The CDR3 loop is CASSRTGDNTGELFF. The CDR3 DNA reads TGTGCCAGCAGCAGGACAGGGGACAACACCGGGGAGCTGTTTTTT.

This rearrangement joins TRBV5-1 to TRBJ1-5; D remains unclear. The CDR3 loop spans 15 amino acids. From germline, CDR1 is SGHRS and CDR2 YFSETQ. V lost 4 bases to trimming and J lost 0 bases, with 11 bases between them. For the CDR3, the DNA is TGCGCCAGCAGCACGGACGGAAATAGCAATCAGCCCCAGCATTTT. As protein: CASSTDGNSNQPQHF. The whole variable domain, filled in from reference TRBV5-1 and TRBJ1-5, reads KAGVTQTPRYLIKTRGQQVTLSCSPISGHRSVSWYQQTPGQGLQFLFEYFSETQRNKGNFPGRFSGRQFSNSRSEMNVSTLELGDSALYLCASSTDGNSNQPQHFGDGTRLSIL.

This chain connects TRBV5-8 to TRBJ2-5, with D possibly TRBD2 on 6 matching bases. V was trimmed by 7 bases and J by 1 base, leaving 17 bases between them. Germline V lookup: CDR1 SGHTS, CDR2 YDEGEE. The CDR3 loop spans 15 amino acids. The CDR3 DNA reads TGTGCCAGCGCACTCGGGACTCTAATCCAAGAGACCCAGTACTTC. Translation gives CASALGTLIQETQYF. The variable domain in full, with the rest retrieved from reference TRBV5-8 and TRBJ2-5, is EAGVTQSPTHLIKTRGQQATLRCSPISGHTSVYWYQQALGLGLQFLLWYDEGEERNRGNFPPRFSGRQFPNYSSELNVNALELEDSALYLCASALGTLIQETQYFGPGTRLLVL.